The 4 T cell receptor beta chains below come from one sample, sequenced in a study of T cells in Graves' hyperthyroidism and ophthalmopathy. TCR beta CDR3 sequences were amplified from RNA transcripts. The HTBI primer set served for first-round RT-PCR of the TCR CDR3. TCRdb re-analysed the multiplex PCR reads in MiXCR, keeping a single row per CDR3 protein. The sample carries some 800,000 distinct CDR3 sequences, 35% to 40% recorded once. The sample taken for sequencing was blood. Receptor source: a man aged 18-30 years with Graves' hyperthyroidism.

The V gene is TRBV7-9, the J gene TRBJ1-6, with D possibly TRBD1 on 5 matching bases. The germline V and J ends were trimmed by 3 bases and 0 bases, with 15 bases remaining between them. The CDR3 has 18 amino acids. The germline gives CDR1 SEHNR, CDR2 FQNEAQ (reference sequence). This chain's CDR3 is CASSFRDGGSSYNSPLHF. As DNA, the CDR3 is TGTGCCAGCAGCTTCCGGGACGGGGGGAGCTCCTATAATTCACCCCTCCACTTT.

This clonotype was counted a few times. The rearrangement links TRBV6-5 to TRBJ1-4; unclear D gene. CDR1 is MNHEY, CDR2 SVGAGI, per germline. V was trimmed by 4 bases and J by 7 bases, leaving 16 bases between them. The CDR3 spans 15 residues. DNA of the CDR3: TGTGCCAGCAGTTCCCGGACTCTCAGGAGTGAAAAACTGTTTTTT. This sequence encodes CASSSRTLRSEKLFF.

The chain employs TRBV6-1 and TRBJ2-7; no clear D gene. V was pared by 7 bases and J by 2 bases, with 12 bases between. CDR3 length: 13 amino acids. Germline-derived CDR1 and CDR2 are MNHNS and SASEGT. This CDR3 is CASKILGTYEQYF. In DNA form, the CDR3 reads TGTGCCAGCAAAATACTGGGGACCTACGAGCAGTACTTC.

The rearrangement joins TRBV19 to TRBJ2-5, with D unclear. V shed 2 bases and J shed 5 bases, with 9 bases lying between them. The CDR3 runs 13 residues. Germline CDR1 reads LNHDA; CDR2 reads SQIVND (reference sequence). Here the CDR3 reads CASSIPPGETQYF. The CDR3 DNA follows: TGTGCCAGTAGTATACCGCCTGGTGAGACCCAGTACTTC.